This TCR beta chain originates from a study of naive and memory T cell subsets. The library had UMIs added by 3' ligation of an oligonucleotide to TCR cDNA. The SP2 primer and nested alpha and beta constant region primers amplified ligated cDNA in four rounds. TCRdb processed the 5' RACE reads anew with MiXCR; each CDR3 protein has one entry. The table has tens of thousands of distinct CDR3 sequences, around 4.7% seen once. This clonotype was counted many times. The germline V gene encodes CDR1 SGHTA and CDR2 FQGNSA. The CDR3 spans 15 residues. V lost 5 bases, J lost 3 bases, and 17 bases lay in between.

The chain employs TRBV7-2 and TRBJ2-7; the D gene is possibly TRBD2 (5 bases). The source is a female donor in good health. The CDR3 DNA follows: TGTGCCAGCAGCCCTGTGGGAGTACCATACTACGAGCAGTACTTC. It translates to CASSPVGVPYYEQYF.